The 24 T cell receptor beta chains below were found in one sample sequenced in a study of OX40 agonist ivuxolimab in advanced cancers. Measured with immunoSEQ multiplex PCR; TCRdb has only the in-frame clones, and not every one. The sample has approximately 9,300 clones, under 80% seen once; the top ten hold roughly 50%. Sequenced here: CD4+ or CD8+ T cells sorted from blood, sampled in a trial of the OX40 agonist ivuxolimab. The receptors here all came from an adult with an advanced solid tumor such as melanoma, head and neck, liver or kidney cancer.

This chain uses TRBV5-3 with TRBJ2-7; a possible D gene is TRBD2 (5 bases). TRBV5-3 is an ORF, and what it does is uncertain. Trimming left V 8 bases short and J 4 bases short, with 16 bases between. This CDR3 has 13 residues. The CDR3 protein is CASSPLGEYEQYF. In DNA, the CDR3 is TGTGCCAGCAGCCCACTGGGAGAGTACGAGCAGTACTTC.

V is TRBV6-9 and J is TRBJ1-5; D is ambiguous. Trimming took off 3 bases at V and 9 bases at J, with 12 bases between the two ends. Germline V gene lookup returns CDR1 MNHGY and CDR2 SVAAGI. The CDR3 is made up of 13 amino acids. The CDR3 DNA sequence: TGTGCCAGCAGTTACGGCCTGCCGGGGCCCCAGCATTTT. Its protein is CASSYGLPGPQHF.

There are a few counts of this clone. In nucleotides, the CDR3 is TGTGCCAGTAGTATTGTCCAGGGGATTTTGAACACTGAAGCTTTCTTT. It is translated as CASSIVQGILNTEAFF. V usage is TRBV19 and J usage is TRBJ1-1, with D perhaps matching TRBD1 (6 bases). The CDR3 is made up of 16 amino acids. Germline CDR1 is LNHDA and CDR2 is SQIVND (reference sequence). Trimming stripped 3 bases from V and 0 bases from J, with 14 bases between. Using reference TRBV19 and TRBJ1-1 for the parts outside the CDR3, the full variable domain is DGGITQSPKYLFRKEGQNVTLSCEQNLNHDAMYWYRQDPGQGLRLIYYSQIVNDFQKGDIAEGYSVSREKKESFPLTVTSAQKNPTAFYLCASSIVQGILNTEAFFGQGTRLTVV.

CDR3 sequence reads: CASSTYEGSNYGYTF. In DNA, the CDR3 is TGTGCCAGCAGCACTTACGAGGGTTCAAACTATGGCTACACCTTC. The rearrangement links TRBV14 to TRBJ1-2; D is uncertain. Germline-derived CDR1 and CDR2 are SGHDN and FVKESK. The CDR3 loop spans 15 amino acids. V gave up 5 bases and J gave up 2 bases, with 15 bases separating them.

This clone was seen only a few times. V is TRBV5-6 and J is TRBJ2-7; D call uncertain. This CDR3 region has 12 residues. V was pared by 5 bases and J by 3 bases, with 9 bases between. The germline V gene encodes CDR1 SGHDT and CDR2 YYEEEE. The CDR3 DNA sequence: TGTGCCAGCAGTGTTCGCGACTACGAGCAGTACTTC. Its translation: CASSVRDYEQYF.

The genes are TRBV6-9 and TRBJ1-1; 9 bases match TRBD1. Germline V lookup: CDR1 MNHGY, CDR2 SVAAGI. This CDR3 is built from 13 residues. V shed 3 bases and J 7 bases; nucleotides not matched to a gene: 3. The CDR3 nucleotides read TGTGCCAGCAGTTACGGGACAGGGAGTGAAGCTTTCTTT. It translates to CASSYGTGSEAFF.

The CDR3 DNA reads as TGTGCCAGCGCCAGGGGCACAGATACGCAGTATTTT. It encodes CASARGTDTQYF. The chain carries TRBV5-6 and TRBJ2-3, with D tentatively TRBD1 (5 bases). Trimming took off 7 bases at V and 1 base at J, with 7 bases between the two ends. Germline loops: CDR1 SGHDT, CDR2 YYEEEE. The CDR3 is 12 amino acids.

V gene TRBV5-1 combines with J gene TRBJ1-1; a weak D match, TRBD1 (5 bases). This CDR3 contains 14 residues. The germline V gene encodes CDR1 SGHRS and CDR2 YFSETQ. Trimming pared 3 bases from V and 6 bases from J, leaving 15 bases between. Here the CDR3 reads CASSSTAGMAEAFF. The CDR3 DNA reads TGCGCCAGCAGCTCGACGGCAGGGATGGCTGAAGCTTTCTTT.

This clone appeared many times. The CDR3 is CAWSDSGLNTEAFF. The CDR3 nucleotides are TGTGCCTGGAGTGACAGCGGGTTGAACACTGAAGCTTTCTTT. This chain uses TRBV30 with TRBJ1-1, with D unclear. Germline V gene lookup returns CDR1 GTSNPN and CDR2 SVGIG (reference sequence). CDR3 length: 14 residues. V was trimmed by 1 base and J by 0 bases, leaving 9 bases between them.

The rearrangement links TRBV7-6 to TRBJ2-3, with no clear D. CDR3 length equals 13 residues. Germline V gene lookup returns CDR1 SGHVS and CDR2 FNYEAQ. The V and J ends lost 5 bases and 3 bases respectively, with 9 bases between them. The CDR3 loop is CASSRVQTDTQYF. CDR3 nucleotides: TGTGCCAGCAGCCGGGTACAAACAGATACGCAGTATTTT.

The chain couples TRBV5-5 to TRBJ2-5; D remains ambiguous. V shed 6 bases and J shed 2 bases, with 17 bases lying between them. Germline-derived CDR1 and CDR2 are SGHKS and YYEKEE (reference sequence). The CDR3 consists of 15 residues. The CDR3 DNA reads as TGTGCCAGCACCTTCAGTTGGATATTACAAGAGACCCAGTACTTC. This translates into CASTFSWILQETQYF.

V gene TRBV5-4 combines with J gene TRBJ2-7; 9 nucleotides match TRBD2. CDR3 length: 16 residues. Germline trimming cut 4 bases from V and 2 bases from J; bases unmatched to any gene: 10. Germline CDR1 reads SGHNT; CDR2 reads YYREEE (reference sequence). CDR3 coding DNA: TGTGCCAGCAGCGGTACTAGCGGGCCTACACCCTACGAGCAGTACTTC. It translates to CASSGTSGPTPYEQYF.

The chain uses TRBV5-4 and TRBJ2-7, with 10 bases lining up with TRBD2. CDR3 size: 14 residues. Losses at the gene ends were 5 bases for V and 8 bases for J; bases not matched to a gene: 10. Per the germline V gene, CDR1 is SGHNT and CDR2 is YYREEE (reference sequence). The CDR3 DNA sequence: TGTGCCAGCAGATTAACTAGCGGGATCACCCAGCAGTACTTC. It encodes CASRLTSGITQQYF.

The V and J genes are TRBV7-9 and TRBJ2-1, with TRBD2 matching over 9 bases. V was pared by 5 bases and J by 6 bases, with 8 bases of the junction left unmatched. This CDR3 spans 15 amino acids. In germline, CDR1 is SEHNR, CDR2 FQNEAQ (reference sequence). The CDR3 sequence is CASSLQRTSVNEQFF. The CDR3 DNA reads as TGTGCCAGCAGCCTACAAAGGACTAGCGTCAATGAGCAGTTCTTC.

The J gene is TRBJ1-1, the V gene TRBV6-9; D remains unclear. From germline, CDR1 is MNHGY and CDR2 SVAAGI. V was cut by 3 bases and J by 2 bases, with 10 bases left in between. This CDR3 contains 14 residues. The CDR3 is CASSYGGTNTEAFF. Written as DNA, the CDR3 is TGTGCCAGCAGTTACGGCGGAACCAACACTGAAGCTTTCTTT.

The V call is TRBV9, the J call TRBJ1-4; TRBD1 might be the D (5 bases). The germline V gene has CDR1 SGDLS and CDR2 YYNGEE. The CDR3 is made up of 15 amino acids. V shed 3 bases and J shed 8 bases, with 17 bases lying between them. The CDR3 loop is CASSATSGPREKLFF. The CDR3 DNA reads as TGTGCCAGCAGCGCGACCTCAGGGCCACGGGAAAAACTGTTTTTT.

The table lists this clone with a few counts. The chain uses TRBV18 and TRBJ1-2; no definite D call. Trimming stripped 5 bases from V and 5 bases from J, with 18 bases between. The germline V gene has CDR1 KGHSH and CDR2 LQKENI. The CDR3 is 15 residues long. The CDR3 DNA follows: TGTGCCAGCTCATCTGTGGCTTTGCACCCTTATGGCTACACCTTC. Its translation: CASSSVALHPYGYTF. Filled out from reference TRBV18 and TRBJ1-2, the complete variable domain reads NAGVMQNPRHLVRRRGQEARLRCSPMKGHSHVYWYRQLPEEGLKFMVYLQKENIIDESGMPKERFSAEFPKEGPSILRIQQVVRGDSAAYFCASSSVALHPYGYTFGSGTRLTVV.

This clone showed up just once. The chain joins TRBV28 to TRBJ2-3, with 12 bases identical to TRBD2. V shed 7 bases and J 1 base; nucleotides not matched to a gene: 18. This CDR3 region has 20 residues. The germline gives CDR1 MDHEN, CDR2 SYDVKM. The CDR3 sequence: CASKLNPVMLAGGGTDTQYF. The CDR3 DNA sequence: TGTGCCAGCAAGTTAAACCCCGTAATGCTAGCGGGGGGGGGCACAGATACGCAGTATTTT.

This rearrangement joins TRBV7-6 to TRBJ2-1, with 7 bases fitting TRBD2. The CDR3 extends over 13 amino acids. V dropped 3 bases and J dropped 7; count of bases not matched to a gene: 3. Germline CDR1 SGHVS, CDR2 FNYEAQ. The CDR3 DNA reads as TGTGCCAGCAGCTTGGGAGGGTGGAATGAGCAGTTCTTC. This codes for CASSLGGWNEQFF.

The genes are TRBV10-3 and TRBJ2-7, with D possibly being TRBD1 (6 bases). V lost 7 bases and J lost 2, with 12 bases in between. The germline CDR1 and CDR2 sequences are ENHRY and SYGVKD. This CDR3 spans 13 amino acids. For the CDR3, the DNA is TGTGCCATCAAGGGGGACGCAACCTACGAGCAGTACTTC. This codes for CAIKGDATYEQYF.

The chain couples TRBV6-9 to TRBJ1-2; D ambiguous. With 6 bases removed from V and 3 bases from J, the gap between germline ends came to 14 bases. The germline gives CDR1 MNHGY, CDR2 SVAAGI. The CDR3 has 14 residues. CDR3 protein: CASSRVLGDYGYTF. Written as DNA, the CDR3 is TGTGCCAGCAGCCGAGTGCTCGGAGACTATGGCTACACCTTC.

The DNA for the CDR3 is TGCGCCAGCAGCCAAGATCCATTTGGGGCCACTGAAGCTTTCTTT. Translation: CASSQDPFGATEAFF. This sequence joins TRBV4-1 and TRBJ1-1; D is possibly TRBD1 (5 bases). Germline lookup yields CDR1 MGHRA and CDR2 YSYEKL. V was clipped by 0 bases and J by 4 bases, with 12 bases between them. This CDR3 has 15 amino acids.

This rearrangement joins TRBV7-9 to TRBJ1-2; a weak D match, TRBD1 (5 bases). The germline V gene has CDR1 SEHNR and CDR2 FQNEAQ (reference sequence). The CDR3 length is 12 residues. The ends were cut back, 0 bases at V and 8 bases at J, with 7 bases in the middle. This CDR3 reads CASSLARGGYTF. The CDR3 DNA sequence: TGTGCCAGCAGCTTAGCGCGGGGGGGCTACACCTTC.

This clone has a handful of counts. The chain recombines TRBV2 with TRBJ1-6, with 7 bases lining up with TRBD1. Per germline, CDR1 SNHLY and CDR2 FYNNEI. The CDR3 has 16 residues. Trimming removed 5 bases from V and 2 bases from J; junction bases left unmatched: 6. CDR3 nucleotide sequence: TGTGCCAGCAGTATCCGGGACAGCGCCTATAATTCACCCCTCCACTTT. As protein: CASSIRDSAYNSPLHF.